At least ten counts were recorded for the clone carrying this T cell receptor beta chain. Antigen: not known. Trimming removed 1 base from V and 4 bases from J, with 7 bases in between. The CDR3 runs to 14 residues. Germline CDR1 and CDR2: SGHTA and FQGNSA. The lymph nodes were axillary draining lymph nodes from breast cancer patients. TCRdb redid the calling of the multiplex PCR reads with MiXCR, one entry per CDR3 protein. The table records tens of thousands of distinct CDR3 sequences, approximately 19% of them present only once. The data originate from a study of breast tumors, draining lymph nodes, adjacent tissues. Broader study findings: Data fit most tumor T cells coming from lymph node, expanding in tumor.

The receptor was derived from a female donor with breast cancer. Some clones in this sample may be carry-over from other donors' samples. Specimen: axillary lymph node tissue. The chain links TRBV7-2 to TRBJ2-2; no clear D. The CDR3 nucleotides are TGTGCCAGCAGCTTAGACTGGGGCACCGGGGAGCTGTTTTTT. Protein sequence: CASSLDWGTGELFF.